These T cell receptor beta chains were read from a single sample in a study of blood T cell repertoires in COVID-19. TCRdb's table, derived via immunoSEQ multiplex PCR, lists solely in-frame clones and lacks some. Of fewer than 350,000 clones in the sample, around 85% were seen once. The specimen sequenced was PBMCs or T cells enriched from blood (not recorded which). The receptor set was obtained from a woman in her 30s who had been exposed to COVID-19. CDR3s include the opening cysteine and the closing phenylalanine or tryptophan. The D gene is left open where the match is weak. A row's size may be missing; if present it is once, few, many or a size class.

d_gene,j_gene,len,v_gene,abundance,CDR3nt,CDR3aa
-,TRBJ1-4,16,TRBV5-1,-,TGCGCCAGCAGCTTGGACAGCTTTACCTCTAATGAAAAACTGTTTTTT,CASSLDSFTSNEKLFF
-,TRBJ2-7,14,TRBV30,-,TGTGCCTGGAGTCCAGGGCTTTCGGGCGACGAGCAGTACTTC,CAWSPGLSGDEQYF
-,TRBJ1-5,16,TRBV6-5,-,TGTGCCAGCAGTTCGGGAACCAGATCAAGCGGTCAGCCCCAGCATTTT,CASSSGTRSSGQPQHF
TRBD2,TRBJ2-1,15,TRBV14,-,TGTGCCAGCAGCCTGGGACTAGCGGTCTACAATGAGCAGTTCTTC,CASSLGLAVYNEQFF
-,TRBJ1-2,14,TRBV6-5,-,TGTGCCAGCAGTTACTCGCGAACAGTGGATGGCTACACCTTC,CASSYSRTVDGYTF
-,TRBJ2-2,13,TRBV5-4,few,TGTGCCAGCAGCACAGATAGCACCGGGGAGCTGTTTTTT,CASSTDSTGELFF
-,TRBJ2-1,14,TRBV6-5,-,TGTGCCAGCAGACCCACCGACAGGCTAAATGAGCAGTTCTTC,CASRPTDRLNEQFF
TRBD2,TRBJ2-3,17,TRBV11-2,-,TGTGCCAGCAGCTTAGTTGCGGGACTAGTTTTTGGAGATACGCAGTATTTT,CASSLVAGLVFGDTQYF
-,TRBJ2-6,18,TRBV11-2,-,TGTGCCAGCAGCCTCAGGGGAGGGGACTTCTCTGGGGCCAACGTCCTGACTTTC,CASSLRGGDFSGANVLTF
TRBD1,TRBJ1-2,15,TRBV4-2,-,TGTGCCAGCAGCCAAGAGCAGGGGGATTCGCGGGGCTACACCTTC,CASSQEQGDSRGYTF
TRBD1,TRBJ1-4,16,TRBV4-3,-,TGCGCCAGCAGCCAGCTGTGGACAGGGGGTAATGAAAAACTGTTTTTT,CASSQLWTGGNEKLFF
TRBD1,TRBJ2-7,16,TRBV23-1,-,TGCGCCAGCAGCCGGACAGGGATCCCGCCCTCCTACGAGCAGTACTTC,CASSRTGIPPSYEQYF
-,TRBJ1-4,13,TRBV30,-,TGTGCCTGGAGTGTGGGGGCCACTGAAAAACTGTTTTTT,CAWSVGATEKLFF
TRBD1,TRBJ2-2,13,TRBV6-5,-,TGTGCCAGCCTATCGAACAGGGGCGGGGAGCTGTTTTTT,CASLSNRGGELFF
TRBD2,TRBJ2-2,15,TRBV11-1,-,TGTGCCAGCAGCTTAGGGATAGCGGGAGCCGGGGAGCTGTTTTTT,CASSLGIAGAGELFF
-,TRBJ2-1,19,TRBV4-2,-,TGTGCCAGCAGCCCCCCAGCGGGCTTTGGCAGGGAGACCTACAATGAGCAGTTCTTC,CASSPPAGFGRETYNEQFF
-,TRBJ1-6,16,TRBV5-1,-,TGCGCCAGCCGGCCGAGAGACAGCTCCTATAATTCACCCCTCCACTTT,CASRPRDSSYNSPLHF
TRBD2,TRBJ2-5,16,TRBV2,-,TGTGCCAGCAGTGAAGGACTAGCGGGGGCCCAAGAGACCCAGTACTTC,CASSEGLAGAQETQYF
TRBD1,TRBJ1-2,14,TRBV4-3,-,TGCGCCAGCAGCCTAGACAGGGCTAACTATGGCTACACCTTC,CASSLDRANYGYTF
-,TRBJ2-3,17,TRBV5-3,-,TGTGCCAGAAGCCGCGATTCCAGGGTAGGGGTAACAGATACGCAGTATTTT,CARSRDSRVGVTDTQYF
TRBD1,TRBJ2-1,15,TRBV7-2,-,TGTGCCAGCAGCCACTCCGGGACAGGCTACAATGAGCAGTTCTTC,CASSHSGTGYNEQFF
TRBD1,TRBJ1-6,15,TRBV19,-,TGTGCCACCCAAGGGGGCTCTTCTTATAATTCACCCCTCCACTTT,CATQGGSSYNSPLHF
TRBD1,TRBJ2-7,12,TRBV30,-,TGTGCCTGGAGCACAGGGGCGTACGAGCAGTACTTC,CAWSTGAYEQYF
-,TRBJ1-4,16,TRBV3-1/TRBV3-2,-,TGTGCCAGCAGCCAATCTCATCCCATTAACAAGGAAAAACTGTTTTTT,CASSQSHPINKEKLFF
TRBD2,TRBJ2-5,17,TRBV6-1,-,TGTGCCAGCAGTGAAGCGCTTCTAGCGGGAGGACGGGAGACCCAGTACTTC,CASSEALLAGGRETQYF
TRBD2,TRBJ2-5,17,TRBV5-4,-,TGTGCCAGCAGCTACCCGGTTGGGACTAGCGTCGGAGAGACCCAGTACTTC,CASSYPVGTSVGETQYF
-,TRBJ1-3,16,TRBV7-9,-,TGTGCCAGCAGCTTAGCGACCCAGGGAGGTCCAAGGACCATATATTTT,CASSLATQGGPRTIYF
-,TRBJ1-1,10,TRBV28,once,TGTGCCAGCACCTCAGGGAGGGCTTTCTTT,CASTSGRAFF
TRBD1,TRBJ2-3,15,TRBV7-8,once,TGTGCCAGCAGGGGGACAGGGGGTAGCACAGATACGCAGTATTTT,CASRGTGGSTDTQYF
-,TRBJ2-7,17,TRBV14,-,TGTGCCAGCAGCCAAGACCTTGGCGGCTCAAGCTCCTACGAGCAGTACTTC,CASSQDLGGSSSYEQYF
-,TRBJ1-2,13,TRBV28,-,TGTGCCAGCAGTTTATCAGGGGTCTATGGCTACACCTTC,CASSLSGVYGYTF
-,TRBJ2-3,12,TRBV7-8,-,TGTGCCAGCAGCCCCTACACAGATACGCAGTATTTT,CASSPYTDTQYF
-,TRBJ1-5,13,TRBV7-6,-,TGTGCCAGCAGCTTAGACGGGGTTCAGCCCCAGCATTTT,CASSLDGVQPQHF
TRBD1,TRBJ1-4,13,TRBV28,-,TGTGCCAGCAGTTGGGGACAGGACGAAAAACTGTTTTTT,CASSWGQDEKLFF
-,TRBJ1-4,17,TRBV7-9,-,TGTGCCAGCAGCCATCCCCTTAACCGAGGGTCTAATGAAAAACTGTTTTTT,CASSHPLNRGSNEKLFF
-,TRBJ2-4,14,TRBV6-1,-,TGTGCCAGCAGTGAAGGACAGGTCAAAAACATTCAGTACTTC,CASSEGQVKNIQYF
-,TRBJ1-5,16,TRBV4-1,few,TGCGCCAGCAGCCAAGTTGACTTGGTGGTCAATCAGCCCCAGCATTTT,CASSQVDLVVNQPQHF
-,TRBJ1-1,15,TRBV3-1/TRBV3-2,-,TGTGCCAGCAGCCACCACAACCGGGGAGGCACTGAAGCTTTCTTT,CASSHHNRGGTEAFF
-,TRBJ1-5,15,TRBV5-6,few,TGTGCCAGCAGCTCCGCAGGGTATAGCAATCAGCCCCAGCATTTT,CASSSAGYSNQPQHF
TRBD2,TRBJ2-3,14,TRBV29-1,-,TGCAGCGGTTCCCGGGGGGGGAATCCAGATACGCAGTATTTT,CSGSRGGNPDTQYF
TRBD1,TRBJ2-4,16,TRBV19,-,TGTGCCAGTAGTGCCCGACAGGGGGTAGCCAAAAACATTCAGTACTTC,CASSARQGVAKNIQYF
-,TRBJ1-5,14,TRBV10-3,-,TGTGCCATCAGTGAGTCAGGGGGCAATCAGCCCCAGCATTTT,CAISESGGNQPQHF
-,TRBJ2-7,13,TRBV15,-,TGTGCCACCAGCAGGGACAAATCCTACGAGCAGTACTTC,CATSRDKSYEQYF
-,TRBJ2-7,13,TRBV6-5,-,TGTGCCAGCATGCGACTAGATCGGTACGAGCAGTACTTC,CASMRLDRYEQYF
TRBD1,TRBJ1-1,12,TRBV13,once,TGTGCCAGCAGTTATCAGGGGGTAGAAGCTTTCTTT,CASSYQGVEAFF
-,TRBJ1-2,13,TRBV30,-,TGTGCCTGGAGTGTAAAAGGGAGCTATGGCTACACCTTC,CAWSVKGSYGYTF
TRBD1,TRBJ1-1,15,TRBV11-2,-,TGTGCCAGCAGCTTACAGGGGGCGGAGTACACTGAAGCTTTCTTT,CASSLQGAEYTEAFF
-,TRBJ2-7,11,TRBV7-9,-,TGTGCCAGCAGCCCGCGCCACGAGCAGTACTTC,CASSPRHEQYF
-,TRBJ2-3,14,TRBV5-1,-,TGCGCCAGCAGCTTAAGCTTCCGCACAGATACGCAGTATTTT,CASSLSFRTDTQYF
TRBD2,TRBJ2-1,19,TRBV5-1,-,TGCGCCAGCAGCTTGGCCTTTTTTGCGGGAGGGAGCTCCTACAATGAGCAGTTCTTC,CASSLAFFAGGSSYNEQFF